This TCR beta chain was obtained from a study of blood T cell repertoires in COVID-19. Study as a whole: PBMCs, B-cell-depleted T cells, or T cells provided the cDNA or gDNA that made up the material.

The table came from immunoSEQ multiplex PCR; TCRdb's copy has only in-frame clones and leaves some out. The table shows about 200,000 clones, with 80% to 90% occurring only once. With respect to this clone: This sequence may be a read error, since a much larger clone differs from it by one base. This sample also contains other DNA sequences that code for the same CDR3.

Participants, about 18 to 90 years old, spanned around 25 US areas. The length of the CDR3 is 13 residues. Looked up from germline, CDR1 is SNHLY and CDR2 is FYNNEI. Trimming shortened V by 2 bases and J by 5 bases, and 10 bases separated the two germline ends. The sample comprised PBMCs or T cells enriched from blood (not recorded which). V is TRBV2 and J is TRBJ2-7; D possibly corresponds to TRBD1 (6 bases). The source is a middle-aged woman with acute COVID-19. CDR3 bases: TGTGCCAGCAGTGAATGGCAGGGGAACGAGCAGTACTTC. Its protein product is CASSEWQGNEQYF.